The 24 T cell receptor beta chains given below trace back to one sample, sequenced in a study of early T cells in non-severe SARS-CoV-2 infection. Each CDR3 protein gets one entry after TCRdb re-called the 5' RACE reads with MiXCR. The table shows roughly 110,000 distinct CDR3 sequences, with 11% occurring only once. Sequencing used whole blood. The receptors were sampled from an adult who was a healthcare worker with PCR-confirmed SARS-CoV-2 infection or an uninfected control (not recorded which).

There are many counts of this clonotype. The rearrangement links TRBV20-1 to TRBJ2-1, with TRBD2 matching over 11 bases. After removal of 5 bases from V and 8 bases from J, the junction contained 17 bases not matched to a gene. This CDR3 is built from 17 residues. Germline CDR1 is DFQATT and CDR2 is SNEGSKA (reference sequence). The CDR3 bases are TGCAGTGCTTTCCTTAGCGGGAGGGCCCCGTTAAAGGATGAGCAGTTCTTC. Residues: CSAFLSGRAPLKDEQFF.

This clonotype came up a few times. The chain employs TRBV5-1 and TRBJ2-5; D gene unclear. The CDR3 runs to 13 residues. Between the trimmed V and J ends, which lost 4 bases and 5 bases, there was a span of 12 bases. Germline loops: CDR1 SGHRS, CDR2 YFSETQ. In DNA, the CDR3 is TGCGCCAGCAGCATAGGGCCCGCGGAGACCCAGTACTTC. It translates to CASSIGPAETQYF.

The chain combines TRBV9 with TRBJ2-5; D is ambiguous. The CDR3 runs 13 residues. V lost 2 bases, J lost 0 bases, and 5 bases lay in between. CDR1 and CDR2 (germline): SGDLS, YYNGEE. CDR3 nucleotide sequence: TGTGCCAGCAGCGTCGGCGACCAAGAGACCCAGTACTTC. Its protein product is CASSVGDQETQYF.

This clonotype was seen many times. The chain joins TRBV6-1 to TRBJ2-1; 8 bases agree with TRBD2. The junction had 3 bases not matched to a gene; V was cut back by 3 bases and J by 5 bases. Germline V gene sequence: CDR1 MNHNS, CDR2 SASEGT. There are 14 residues in the CDR3. CDR3 region: CASSEGLEHNEQFF. The DNA for the CDR3 is TGTGCCAGCAGTGAGGGACTAGAACACAATGAGCAGTTCTTC.

The chain combines TRBV4-3 with TRBJ2-1; 8 bases are a match to TRBD2. Looked up from germline, CDR1 is LGHNA and CDR2 is YSLEER. The CDR3 is made up of 15 amino acids. V dropped 3 bases and J dropped 7; count of bases not matched to a gene: 8. Here the CDR3 DNA reads TGCGCCAGCAGCCATCCCGGGAGGGGTAGGAATGAGCAGTTCTTC. Translating it yields CASSHPGRGRNEQFF.

The rearrangement joins TRBV7-2 to TRBJ2-1, with a tentative D call TRBD2 (5 bases). CDR1 SGHTA and CDR2 FQGNSA come from the germline V gene. Trimming took 4 bases from V and 4 from J, leaving 14 bases between them. This CDR3 region has 15 residues. CDR3 amino acids: CASSSMASRYNEQFF. The CDR3 DNA follows: TGTGCCAGCAGCTCAATGGCTAGCAGATACAATGAGCAGTTCTTC.

V is TRBV12-3 or TRBV12-4 and J is TRBJ2-5, with D perhaps matching TRBD1 (9 bases). The CDR3 extends over 17 amino acids. Trimming left V 1 base short and J 4 bases short, with 19 bases between. The CDR3 is CASSLVAGQGLGETQYF. The CDR3 bases are TGTGCCAGCAGTTTAGTAGCGGGACAGGGTTTAGGAGAGACCCAGTACTTC.

This clonotype was seen repeatedly, ten times or more. The chain combines TRBV5-1 with TRBJ2-2; 15 positions agree with TRBD2. Germline V gives CDR1 SGHRS, CDR2 YFSETQ. CDR3 size: 18 residues. V lost 4 bases to trimming and J lost 4 bases; unmatched junction nucleotides: 8. CDR3 protein: CASSPGLAGGRRTGELFF. The CDR3 DNA follows: TGCGCCAGCAGCCCCGGACTAGCGGGAGGGCGTCGCACCGGGGAGCTGTTTTTT.

This clonotype was observed at least ten times. The chain has TRBV28 and TRBJ1-4, with D hard to call. The germline CDR1 and CDR2 sequences are MDHEN and SYDVKM. The CDR3 has 14 residues. The germline V and J ends were trimmed by 8 bases and 5 bases, with 15 bases remaining between them. CDR3 loop: CASSNDGKNEKLFF. The CDR3 region has the DNA TGTGCCAGCTCGAACGACGGAAAAAATGAAAAACTGTTTTTT.

The chain is built from TRBV10-1 and TRBJ2-7; 9 positions agree with TRBD2. Unmatched junction bases numbered 6, after V lost 0 bases and J lost 6 bases. CDR1 is WNHNN and CDR2 is SYGVQD in the germline V gene (reference sequence). The CDR3 runs 15 residues. CDR3 bases: TGCGCCAGCAGTGAGTCGCCGGTAGCGGGAGCCGAGCAGTACTTC. This gives the protein CASSESPVAGAEQYF.

This clonotype was recorded at least ten times. The rearrangement links TRBV6-6 to TRBJ2-1; 9 bases fit TRBD2. Unmatched junction bases numbered 10, after V lost 8 bases and J lost 2 bases. The length of the CDR3 is 16 residues. The germline CDR1 and CDR2 sequences are MNHNY and SVGAGI (reference sequence). The CDR3 sequence is CASGTSKAGAYNEQFF. DNA of the CDR3: TGTGCCAGCGGGACTAGCAAGGCGGGAGCCTACAATGAGCAGTTCTTC.

This clonotype was recorded a few times. V is TRBV20-1 and J is TRBJ2-3; D not resolved. The germline V and J ends were trimmed by 5 bases and 9 bases, with 12 bases remaining between them. The CDR3 covers 11 residues. The germline V gene encodes CDR1 DFQATT and CDR2 SNEGSKA (reference sequence). CDR3 DNA sequence: TGCAGTGCTCGCCCGCCGGAGACGCAGTATTTT. It specifies CSARPPETQYF.

The V call is TRBV20-1, the J call TRBJ1-1; D not certain. The CDR3 extends over 11 amino acids. The ends were cut back, 3 bases at V and 5 bases at J, with 7 bases in the middle. CDR1 is DFQATT, CDR2 SNEGSKA, per germline (reference sequence). The CDR3 nucleotides are TGCAGTGCTAGCGGGCGGACTGAAGCTTTCTTT. As protein: CSASGRTEAFF.

Only a few counts were recorded for this clonotype. V gene TRBV19 combines with J gene TRBJ1-2; unclear D gene. Looked up from germline, CDR1 is LNHDA and CDR2 is SQIVND (reference sequence). The CDR3 totals 12 residues. V was shortened by 2 bases and J by 4 bases, with 5 bases between the two germline ends. The CDR3 DNA follows: TGTGCCAGTAGTATAAGGAGCTATGGCTACACCTTC. This encodes CASSIRSYGYTF.

This clonotype was detected ten times or more. The genes are TRBV13 and TRBJ2-7; no firm D call. V shed 0 bases and J shed 3 bases, with 6 bases lying between them. The CDR3 totals 13 residues. Germline CDR1 is PRHDT and CDR2 is FYEKMQ (reference sequence). CDR3 coding DNA: TGTGCCAGCAGCTTAGGGGCTGACTACGAGCAGTACTTC. Its translation is CASSLGADYEQYF.

Only a few counts were recorded for this clonotype. The gene calls are TRBV9 and TRBJ2-1; D is perhaps TRBD2 (5 bases). The CDR3 extends over 16 amino acids. Trimming left V 3 bases short and J 4 bases short, with 17 bases between. Germline V gives CDR1 SGDLS, CDR2 YYNGEE. DNA for the CDR3: TGTGCCAGCAGCGCCCGATTGTTCGGGGTTTACAATGAGCAGTTCTTC. This encodes CASSARLFGVYNEQFF.

The table lists this clonotype with many counts. The chain couples TRBV2 to TRBJ1-1; D may be TRBD1 (5 bases). V lost 7 bases and J 0 bases, leaving 9 bases between the germline ends. Germline CDR1 is SNHLY and CDR2 is FYNNEI. This CDR3 has 13 residues. The CDR3 loop is CASKGRMNTEAFF. CDR3 sequence (DNA): TGTGCCAGCAAGGGGAGGATGAACACTGAAGCTTTCTTT.

In its sample, this clonotype was seen a few times. The genes are TRBV12-3 or TRBV12-4 and TRBJ2-2, with a tentative D call TRBD2 (5 bases). The CDR3 is 12 amino acids. V lost 8 bases and J lost 5, with 9 bases in between. The CDR3 region is CASGRGTGELFF. For the CDR3, the DNA is TGTGCCAGCGGGAGAGGGACCGGGGAGCTGTTTTTT.

The chain has TRBV30 and TRBJ2-7; no reliable D call. Germline CDR1 and CDR2: GTSNPN and SVGIG (reference sequence). The V and J ends lost 2 bases and 3 bases respectively, with 8 bases between them. The CDR3 is made up of 12 amino acids. CDR3 in amino acids: CAWSRSRYEQYF. Here the CDR3 DNA reads TGTGCCTGGAGTCGGTCCCGCTACGAGCAGTACTTC.

The chain combines TRBV5-6 with TRBJ1-3; D is unresolved. The CDR3 totals 11 residues. The germline V and J ends were trimmed by 7 bases and 9 bases, with 11 bases remaining between them. Germline CDR1 is SGHDT and CDR2 is YYEEEE. CDR3 region: CASSTGGTIYF. The DNA of the CDR3 is TGTGCCAGCTCGACGGGTGGCACCATATATTTT.

In nucleotides, the CDR3 is TGTGCCAGCAGCTCCCCTCGGGGGGCCAACGTCCTGACTTTC. Its translation is CASSSPRGANVLTF. The V call is TRBV11-2, the J call TRBJ2-6; D uncertain. CDR3 size: 14 residues. V lost 4 bases to trimming and J lost 4 bases, with 8 bases between them. From germline, CDR1 is SGHAT and CDR2 FQNNGV.

Only a few counts were recorded for this clonotype. The chain couples TRBV9 to TRBJ2-3; D call uncertain. V gave up 0 bases and J gave up 4 bases, with 6 bases separating them. Germline CDR1 SGDLS, CDR2 YYNGEE. There are 13 residues in the CDR3. CDR3 in DNA: TGTGCCAGCAGCGTAGCTCAGGCAGATACGCAGTATTTT. This sequence encodes CASSVAQADTQYF. Variable domain in full (rest from reference TRBV9 and TRBJ2-3): DSGVTQTPKHLITATGQRVTLRCSPRSGDLSVYWYQQSLDQGLQFLIQYYNGEERAKGNILERFSAQQFPDLHSELNLSSLELGDSALYFCASSVAQADTQYFGPGTRLTVL.

J is TRBJ2-7 and V is TRBV2, with D perhaps TRBD1 or TRBD2 (5 bases each). The V end was cut by 8 bases, the J end by 6 bases, with 17 bases between. The CDR3 extends over 13 amino acids. CDR1 SNHLY and CDR2 FYNNEI come from the germline V gene. CDR3 amino acids: CASGAGRGTEQYF. The CDR3 DNA reads as TGTGCCAGCGGGGCCGGAAGAGGGACCGAGCAGTACTTC.

In this sample, this clonotype turned up many times. V and J are TRBV7-9 and TRBJ1-5; unclear D gene. The CDR3 length is 12 residues. Deletions cut 1 base from V and 6 bases from J, with 4 bases between. Germline assignment: CDR1 SEHNR and CDR2 FQNEAQ (reference sequence). CDR3 protein: CASSLGGQPQHF. The CDR3 DNA follows: TGTGCCAGCAGCTTAGGGGGTCAGCCCCAGCATTTT.